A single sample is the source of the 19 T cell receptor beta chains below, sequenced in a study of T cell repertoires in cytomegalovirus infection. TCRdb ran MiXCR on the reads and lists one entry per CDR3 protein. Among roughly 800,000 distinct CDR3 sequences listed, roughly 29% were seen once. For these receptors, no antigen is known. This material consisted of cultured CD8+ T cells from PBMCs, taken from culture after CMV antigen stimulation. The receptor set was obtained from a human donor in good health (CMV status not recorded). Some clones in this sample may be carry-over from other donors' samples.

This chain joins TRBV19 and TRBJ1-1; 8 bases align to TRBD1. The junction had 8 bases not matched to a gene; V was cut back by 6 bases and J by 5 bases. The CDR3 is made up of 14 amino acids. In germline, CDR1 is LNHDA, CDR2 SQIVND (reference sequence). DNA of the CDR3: TGTGCCAGTAGCAACAGACAGGGGCGAACTGAAGCTTTCTTT. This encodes CASSNRQGRTEAFF.

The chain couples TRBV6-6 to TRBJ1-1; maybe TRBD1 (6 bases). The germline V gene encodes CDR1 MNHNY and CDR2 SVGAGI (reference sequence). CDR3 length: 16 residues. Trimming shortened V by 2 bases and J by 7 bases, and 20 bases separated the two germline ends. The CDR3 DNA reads TGTGCCAGCAGTTACAACCCATTCCGGGACAAGGTTGAAGCTTTCTTT. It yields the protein CASSYNPFRDKVEAFF.

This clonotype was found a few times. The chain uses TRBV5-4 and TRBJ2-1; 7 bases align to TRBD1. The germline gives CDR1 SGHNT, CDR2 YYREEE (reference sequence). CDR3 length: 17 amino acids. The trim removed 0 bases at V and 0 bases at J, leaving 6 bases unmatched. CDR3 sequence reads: CASSLEAGGFSYNEQFF. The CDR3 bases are TGTGCCAGCAGCTTGGAAGCAGGGGGTTTCTCCTACAATGAGCAGTTCTTC.

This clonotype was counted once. The CDR3 bases are TGTGCCAGCAGCTATAAAAGTCAGCCCCATGGCTACACCTTC. This translates into CASSYKSQPHGYTF. V and J are TRBV14 and TRBJ1-2; no definite D call. This CDR3 is built from 14 residues. From germline, CDR1 is SGHDN and CDR2 FVKESK. Trimming pared 5 bases from V and 6 bases from J, leaving 16 bases between.

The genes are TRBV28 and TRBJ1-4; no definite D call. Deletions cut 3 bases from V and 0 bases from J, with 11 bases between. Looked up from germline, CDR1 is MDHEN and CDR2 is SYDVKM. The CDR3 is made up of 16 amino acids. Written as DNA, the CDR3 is TGTGCCAGCAGTTTCCCGACCCTTGCAACTAATGAAAAACTGTTTTTT. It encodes CASSFPTLATNEKLFF.

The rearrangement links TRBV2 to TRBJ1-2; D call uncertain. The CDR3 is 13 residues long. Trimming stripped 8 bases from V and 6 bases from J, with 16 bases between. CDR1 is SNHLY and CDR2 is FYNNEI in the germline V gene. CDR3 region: CASPAGRTHGYTF. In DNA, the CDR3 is TGTGCCAGCCCAGCCGGACGGACCCATGGCTACACCTTC.

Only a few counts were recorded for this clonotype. Written as DNA, the CDR3 is TGTGCCAGCACCCAGGGGGCGCGAGGCACAGATACGCAGTATTTT. Protein product: CASTQGARGTDTQYF. This chain uses TRBV27 with TRBJ2-3, with 8 nucleotides matching TRBD1. This CDR3 is built from 15 residues. V shed 7 bases and J 1 base; nucleotides not matched to a gene: 7. The germline gives CDR1 MNHEY, CDR2 SMNVEV (reference sequence).

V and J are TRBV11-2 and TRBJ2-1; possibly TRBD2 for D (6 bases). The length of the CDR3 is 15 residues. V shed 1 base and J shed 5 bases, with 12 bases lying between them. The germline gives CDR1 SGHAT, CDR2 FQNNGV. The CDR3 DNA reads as TGTGCCAGCAGCTTAGTACCGGGGAGGCACAATGAGCAGTTCTTC. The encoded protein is CASSLVPGRHNEQFF.

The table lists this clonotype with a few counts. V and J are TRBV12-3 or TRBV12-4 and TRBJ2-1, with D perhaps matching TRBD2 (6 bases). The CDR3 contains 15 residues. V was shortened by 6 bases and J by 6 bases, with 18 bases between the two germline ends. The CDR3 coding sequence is TGTGCCAGCAGGGCCGGGACTGGTGCTTTCAATGAGCAGTTCTTC. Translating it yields CASRAGTGAFNEQFF.

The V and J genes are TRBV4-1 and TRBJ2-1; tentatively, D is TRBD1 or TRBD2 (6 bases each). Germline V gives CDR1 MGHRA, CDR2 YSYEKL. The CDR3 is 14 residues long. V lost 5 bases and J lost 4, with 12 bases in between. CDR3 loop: CASSGWGAYNEQFF. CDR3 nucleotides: TGCGCCAGCAGCGGGTGGGGGGCTTACAATGAGCAGTTCTTC.

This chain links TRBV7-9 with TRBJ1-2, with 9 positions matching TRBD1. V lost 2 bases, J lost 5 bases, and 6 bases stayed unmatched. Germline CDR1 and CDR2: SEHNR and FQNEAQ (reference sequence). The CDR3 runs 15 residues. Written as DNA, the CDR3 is TGTGCCAGCAGCTTACGGACAGGGGAAATGTATGGCTACACCTTC. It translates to CASSLRTGEMYGYTF.

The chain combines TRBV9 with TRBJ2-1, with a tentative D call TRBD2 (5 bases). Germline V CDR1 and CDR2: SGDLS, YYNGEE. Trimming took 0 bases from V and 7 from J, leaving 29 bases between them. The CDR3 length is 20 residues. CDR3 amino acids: CASSVVDLLGPIPRGNEQFF. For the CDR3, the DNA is TGTGCCAGCAGCGTAGTAGACCTATTAGGCCCAATACCGCGAGGGAATGAGCAGTTCTTC.

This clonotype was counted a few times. Here the CDR3 reads CASALVGSTDTQYF. The DNA for the CDR3 is TGCGCCAGCGCACTAGTAGGGAGCACAGATACGCAGTATTTT. The rearrangement joins TRBV4-1 to TRBJ2-3; D is possibly TRBD2 (5 bases). Per the germline V gene, CDR1 is MGHRA and CDR2 is YSYEKL. The CDR3 is 14 residues long. Trimming took 8 bases from V and 0 from J, leaving 12 bases between them.

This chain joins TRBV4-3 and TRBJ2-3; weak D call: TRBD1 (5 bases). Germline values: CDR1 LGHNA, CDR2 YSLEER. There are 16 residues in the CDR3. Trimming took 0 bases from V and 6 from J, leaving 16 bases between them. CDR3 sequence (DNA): TGCGCCAGCAGCCAAGATGGACGACAGCTGTTGGATACGCAGTATTTT. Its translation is CASSQDGRQLLDTQYF.

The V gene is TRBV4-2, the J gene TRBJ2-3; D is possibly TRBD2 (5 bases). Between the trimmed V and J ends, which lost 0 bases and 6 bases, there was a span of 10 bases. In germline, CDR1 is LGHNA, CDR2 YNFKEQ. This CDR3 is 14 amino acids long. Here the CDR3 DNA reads TGTGCCAGCAGCCAAGAAAGCGGTTACGATACGCAGTATTTT. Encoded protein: CASSQESGYDTQYF.

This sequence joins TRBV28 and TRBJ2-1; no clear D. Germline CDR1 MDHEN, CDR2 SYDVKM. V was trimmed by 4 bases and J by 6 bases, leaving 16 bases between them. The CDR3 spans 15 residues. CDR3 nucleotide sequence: TGTGCCAGCAGTTGGACCTCGACCCTTTTCAATGAGCAGTTCTTC. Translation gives CASSWTSTLFNEQFF. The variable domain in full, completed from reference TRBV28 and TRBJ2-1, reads DVKVTQSSRYLVKRTGEKVFLECVQDMDHENMFWYRQDPGLGLRLIYFSYDVKMKEKGDIPEGYSVSREKKERFSLILESASTNQTSMYLCASSWTSTLFNEQFFGPGTRLTVL.

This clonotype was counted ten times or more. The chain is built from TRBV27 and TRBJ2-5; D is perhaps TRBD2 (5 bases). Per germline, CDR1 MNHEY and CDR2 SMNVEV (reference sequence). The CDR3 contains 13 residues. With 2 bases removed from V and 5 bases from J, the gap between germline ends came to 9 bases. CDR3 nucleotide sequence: TGTGCCAGCAGTTTACTCCGGAGGGAGACCCAGTACTTC. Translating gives CASSLLRRETQYF.

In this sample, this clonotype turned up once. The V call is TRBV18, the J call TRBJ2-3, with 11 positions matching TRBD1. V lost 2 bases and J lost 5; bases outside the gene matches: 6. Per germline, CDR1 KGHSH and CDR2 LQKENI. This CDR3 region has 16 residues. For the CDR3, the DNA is TGTGCCAGCTCACCAGGTGGACAGGGGGCCTTAGATACGCAGTATTTT. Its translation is CASSPGGQGALDTQYF. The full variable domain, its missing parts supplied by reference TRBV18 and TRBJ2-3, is NAGVMQNPRHLVRRRGQEARLRCSPMKGHSHVYWYRQLPEEGLKFMVYLQKENIIDESGMPKERFSAEFPKEGPSILRIQQVVRGDSAAYFCASSPGGQGALDTQYFGPGTRLTVL.

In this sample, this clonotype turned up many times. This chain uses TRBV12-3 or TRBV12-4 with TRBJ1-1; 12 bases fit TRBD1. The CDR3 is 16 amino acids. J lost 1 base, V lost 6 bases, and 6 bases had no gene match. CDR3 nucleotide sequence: TGTGCCAGCAGCCCCCGGGACAGGGGGCCGAACACTGAAGCTTTCTTT. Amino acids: CASSPRDRGPNTEAFF.